This is a list of T cell receptor beta chains from one sample in a study of beta chain features in type 1 diabetes. Assay used: immunoSEQ multiplex PCR; TCRdb lists only in-frame clones, some missing. The sample yields around 430,000 clones, approximately 30% seen once. Sequencing was carried out using naive CD4+ T cells from blood. These receptor sequences come from a man younger than 30 in good health. Both conserved end residues are part of each CDR3. The order of the fields is CDR3 DNA, CDR3 protein, D gene, clone size, J gene, V gene. D genes are given only for firm matches. The listing skips clone size in some rows; elsewhere it reads once, few, many or a size class.

TGCAGTGTTCTTTCTAGCTATGAGCAGTTCTTC | CSVLSSYEQFF | - | - | TRBJ2-1 | TRBV20-1
TGTGCCTGGAGTCATTACGAGCAGTACTTC | CAWSHYEQYF | - | few | TRBJ2-7 | TRBV30
TGTGCCAGTAGTATAGTCGGGATTCAGCCCCAGCATTTT | CASSIVGIQPQHF | - | - | TRBJ1-5 | TRBV19
TGTGCCTGGAGTCAACAGGTAGGAGAGACCCAGTACTTC | CAWSQQVGETQYF | - | few | TRBJ2-5 | TRBV30
TGCGCCAGCAGTCCGGGACAGGGGAGCGAGCAGTACTTC | CASSPGQGSEQYF | TRBD1 | few | TRBJ2-7 | TRBV5-1
TGTGCCAGCAGCCCCTCCGGGACAGGGATTCAGCCCCAGCATTTT | CASSPSGTGIQPQHF | TRBD1 | - | TRBJ1-5 | TRBV7-2
TGCGCCAGCAGCTCCACCGGGACAGTGAGCTATGGCTACACCTTC | CASSSTGTVSYGYTF | TRBD1 | few | TRBJ1-2 | TRBV5-1
TGCGCCAGCAGCTTGGGACTAGCGGGAGACACAGATACGCAGTATTTT | CASSLGLAGDTDTQYF | TRBD2 | - | TRBJ2-3 | TRBV5-1
TGTGCCTATTCGACAGGGACTCACTGGAGTCGTGAAAAACTGTTTTTT | CAYSTGTHWSREKLFF | TRBD1 | - | TRBJ1-4 | TRBV30
TGTGCCAGCAGCACCTGGACTAGCGGGAGGCAAGAGACCCAGTACTTC | CASSTWTSGRQETQYF | TRBD2 | - | TRBJ2-5 | TRBV9
TGCAGCGCCGAGGCCGGGATTCAGCATGGCTACACCTTC | CSAEAGIQHGYTF | - | - | TRBJ1-2 | TRBV29-1
TGCAGCGTTGGAACTGACTACGAGCAGTACTTC | CSVGTDYEQYF | - | few | TRBJ2-7 | TRBV29-1
TGTGCCTGGAGTGTATCGAGGACAGTCAGCCCAGATACGCAGTATTTT | CAWSVSRTVSPDTQYF | - | - | TRBJ2-3 | TRBV30
TGTGCCTGGAGTGTACCCAGGCTCTCCTACGAGCAGTACTTC | CAWSVPRLSYEQYF | - | - | TRBJ2-7 | TRBV30
TGTGCCAGCAGCTTGTACAGGACCTTGAATGGCTACACCTTC | CASSLYRTLNGYTF | - | - | TRBJ1-2 | TRBV5-6
TGTGCCAGCAGCCTCGGGGCCGACGGAGAGACCCAGTACTTC | CASSLGADGETQYF | - | - | TRBJ2-5 | TRBV5-4
TGTGCCAGCAGCTTATTCAGGGGAGGTGACCAGTTCTTC | CASSLFRGGDQFF | - | few | TRBJ2-1 | TRBV5-6
TGTGCCTCCTTACAGGGGGCGTCGCGGGAGATGAACTTC | CASLQGASREMNF | TRBD1 | - | TRBJ2-7 | TRBV30
TGTGCCAGCACCAAACCTCCTGGGGCCAACGTCCTGACTTTC | CASTKPPGANVLTF | - | few | TRBJ2-6 | TRBV7-2
TGCAGTGCTAGATTTGTGGATACGCAGTATTTT | CSARFVDTQYF | - | few | TRBJ2-3 | TRBV20-1
TGTGCCTGGAGTGTACAGGGCACCGGGGAGCTGTTTTTT | CAWSVQGTGELFF | - | few | TRBJ2-2 | TRBV30
TGTGCCAGCAGCCACGAGGGGAGGATTGCTCAGGATGAGCAGTTCTTC | CASSHEGRIAQDEQFF | - | - | TRBJ2-1 | TRBV4-2
TGTGCCTGGAGTGTGGGGCTGAACACTGAAGCTTTCTTT | CAWSVGLNTEAFF | - | - | TRBJ1-1 | TRBV30
TGTGCCAGCTCACCACGGACGGGGTCTGGGGCCAACGTCCTGACTTTC | CASSPRTGSGANVLTF | - | few | TRBJ2-6 | TRBV18
TGTGCCATCAATGACAGCCGCGGGACCCAGTACTTC | CAINDSRGTQYF | - | - | TRBJ2-5 | TRBV10-3
TGTGCCAGCAGCGGGAGGGACAGAGCTACAGATACGCAGTATTTT | CASSGRDRATDTQYF | - | few | TRBJ2-3 | TRBV7-9
TGCGCCAGCAGCTTGGCTGGCGGGAGTGGCACAGATACGCAGTATTTT | CASSLAGGSGTDTQYF | TRBD2 | few | TRBJ2-3 | TRBV5-1
TGTGCCTGGAGTGTAGGGCAGGGCTTTTCTGACGAGCAGTACTTC | CAWSVGQGFSDEQYF | - | few | TRBJ2-7 | TRBV30
TGTGCCTGGAAAGTGGCTAGCGGGATGGTCTCCAATAATGAGCAGTTCTTC | CAWKVASGMVSNNEQFF | TRBD2 | - | TRBJ2-1 | TRBV30
TGTGCCAGCTCGCGTAGCCGGGACTCCTACAATGAGCAGTTCTTC | CASSRSRDSYNEQFF | - | few | TRBJ2-1 | TRBV18
TGTGCCTGGAGGAGGGACAGCAACACCGGGGAGCTGTTTTTT | CAWRRDSNTGELFF | TRBD1 | few | TRBJ2-2 | TRBV30
TGTGCCAGCAGCGTAGAAGGCGAGAACACTGAAGCTTTCTTT | CASSVEGENTEAFF | - | few | TRBJ1-1 | TRBV9
TGTGCCAGCAGCCTAGCGGGAGCCAGACCCACTGAGCAGTTCTTC | CASSLAGARPTEQFF | TRBD2 | few | TRBJ2-1 | TRBV7-2
TGTGCCAGCAGCAATACCAGTCCTGAGCAGTTCTTC | CASSNTSPEQFF | - | - | TRBJ2-1 | TRBV5-4
TGTGCCAGCAGTTACGGGAGCCCCGGGAACAATGAGCAGTTCTTC | CASSYGSPGNNEQFF | - | - | TRBJ2-1 | TRBV6-6
TGTGCCAGCAGCCCCGGACTAGACTCCTACGAGCAGTACTTC | CASSPGLDSYEQYF | TRBD2 | - | TRBJ2-7 | TRBV9
TGTGCCTGGAGACAGGGTTTTGGTGAAGCTTTCTTT | CAWRQGFGEAFF | - | - | TRBJ1-1 | TRBV30
TGTGCCAGCAGCGTGGAGGATGAGCAGTTCTTC | CASSVEDEQFF | - | few | TRBJ2-1 | TRBV9
TGTGCCAGCAGCGTGGTGGAAATTGAGCAGTTCTTC | CASSVVEIEQFF | - | - | TRBJ2-1 | TRBV9
TGCAGTGCCCCAGGGTTCTACGAGCAGTACTTC | CSAPGFYEQYF | - | few | TRBJ2-7 | TRBV20-1
TGTGCCAGCAGATTAAGGGAGTACTATGGCTACACCTTC | CASRLREYYGYTF | - | - | TRBJ1-2 | TRBV28
TGCAGCTTTGGGACAGGAGGATTCGGAGATACGCAGTATTTT | CSFGTGGFGDTQYF | TRBD1 | - | TRBJ2-3 | TRBV29-1